These T cell receptor beta chains were read from a single sample in a study of Graves' ophthalmopathy and Graves' hyperthyroidism. TCRdb itself ran the multiplex PCR reads through MiXCR, one entry per CDR3 protein. Of about 620,000 distinct CDR3 sequences detected, about 20% appear once; the ten largest clones hold about 6.6%. Sequencing used peripheral blood. These TCRs come from a woman under 30 with stable Graves' hyperthyroidism. Some clones in this sample may be carry-over from other donors' samples. The CDR3 runs from the conserved cysteine through the conserved F or W. D genes are given only for firm matches.

-,TRBV7-2,CASSLAGSSVYQETQYF
TRBD1,TRBV29-1,CSVQGQGRETQYF
TRBD2,TRBV5-6,CASSWGPLAGGTQETQYF
TRBD1,TRBV11-2,CASSFPFPRDRPNSPLHF
TRBD2,TRBV6-1,CASRRGTSETGELFF
TRBD2,TRBV15,CATSRGGSGRAYNEQFF
TRBD2,TRBV5-1,CASSGLQRTSGEAETQYF
-,TRBV28,CASSFFRGGRSTEAFF
-,TRBV20-1,CSASQSGTEAFF
TRBD1,TRBV18,CASSPMTGGTEAFF
-,TRBV2,CASSGSPRATGELFF
-,TRBV6-5,CASSYGATSPLHF
-,TRBV7-8,CASSAHGAASLRETQYF
-,TRBV20-1,CSAVGDGELFF
-,TRBV5-1,CASSLEGGGNTIYF
TRBD2,TRBV9,CASSGERGGRVTGELFF
TRBD1,TRBV7-8,CASTLFGQGRMGSEAFF
-,TRBV20-1,CSASPQGYYGYTF
-,TRBV20-1,CSANRGLGGYTF
-,TRBV7-8,CASSQGRFSYEQYF
TRBD2,TRBV27,CASSSWEGNYEQYF
-,TRBV6-1,CAVRLTPPDSRNIKYF
TRBD1,TRBV28,CASSGWTGAQETQYF
-,TRBV2,CASSTGVRTTGDLFF
-,TRBV6-1,CASRDSIYGYTF
TRBD1,TRBV12-5,CASVPTGNYGYTF
-,TRBV20-1,CSVLRLGYTF
-,TRBV6-2/TRBV6-3,CASSSDRAWGQPQHF
TRBD1,TRBV4-1,CASSQAGQINYGYTF
-,TRBV30,CAWSPSGELFF
-,TRBV5-4,CASSLYRGSSTDTQYF
TRBD1,TRBV6-1,CASSRGQGAAGNQPQHF
TRBD1,TRBV5-1,CASSPLDRARTEAFF
TRBD1,TRBV5-1,CASSSGVFNTGVGTEAFF
TRBD2,TRBV6-5,CASSQRGSYEQYF
TRBD1,TRBV20-1,CSATGTANTEAFF
TRBD1,TRBV19,CASSRDRGTGETQYF
-,TRBV15,CATSRDLPKRASYEQYF
-,TRBV11-3,CASSIDVGEQYF
-,TRBV30,CAWSAGVLQPQHF
-,TRBV27,CASRGIDRTYEPQHF
-,TRBV29-1,CSVIKTPTGELFF
-,TRBV28,CPTPRGQETQYF
TRBD1,TRBV27,CASRTDLKGQTNYGYTF
-,TRBV5-6,CASSLRRNSNQPQHF
TRBD2,TRBV6-5,CASSYFARGGNYEQYF
TRBD1,TRBV24-1,CATSARDRGRAGELFF
TRBD1,TRBV28,CASSGLTGFQETQYF
TRBD1,TRBV28,CASSLTSGGYLFSNQPQHF
-,TRBV6-2/TRBV6-3,CASSLSDLYEQYF
TRBD1,TRBV28,CASSRFLGGGTGELFF
-,TRBV7-2,CASSLEAVVMETQYF
TRBD1,TRBV25-1,CASTWGYDRGIFEAFF
TRBD2,TRBV11-2,CASSTAGGAYEQYF
-,TRBV12-5,CATSETPGTGELFF
TRBD2,TRBV12-3/TRBV12-4,CASSLQTSGKNEQYF
-,TRBV7-9,CASSLGAGLAKNIQYF
-,TRBV6-5,CASSYSGHTEAFF
-,TRBV12-3/TRBV12-4,CASTLSGVDGYTF